This entry is about one TCR beta chain. The target of this receptor is not known. Library construction relied on the immunoSEQ multiplex PCR assay. For the multiplex PCR, a mixture combining 60 forward primers for TCR Vbeta segments and 13 reverse primers for TCR Jbeta segments was used. A multiplex PCR assay on genomic DNA amplified the CDR3 region of rearranged TCR beta genes. The Illumina HiSeq System was used to sequence the amplified TCR beta libraries as 87-base-pair reads. The paper's processing steps were these. Across the 500 to 750 repertoires, a later analysis counted 75 million to 90 million unique TCR beta chains, roughly 11 million of which were shared by at least two donors. Raw reads were error-corrected and collapsed into unique sequences by a nearest-neighbor algorithm in which closely related sequences were merged to remove PCR and sequencing errors. Alignment of CDR3 sequences to IMGT reference sequences was used to assign V, D and J gene segments. For a sequence to be retained, a match of at least six nucleotides to both a V gene segment and a J gene segment was required. A rearrangement counted as productive if the CDR3 had no stop codons and remained in frame with V and J, and every other rearrangement counted as non-productive. CDR3 was defined according to IMGT convention as the region running from the second conserved V-encoded cysteine to the conserved J-encoded phenylalanine. Sequences without an unambiguous match to a single V gene segment were excluded from the earlier analysis of almost 600 of the donors. In an earlier analysis of several hundred of the donors, V segments were called functional above 56.7% productive rearrangements and were called segregating when the between-donor standard deviation exceeded 5%. A statistical classification framework was developed to diagnose cytomegalovirus status using the catalog of TCR beta chain sequences. In a later analysis, TCR nucleotide sequences were compared against IMGT/GENE-DB human TR gene sequences so that V and J genes could be assigned. Using the TCRdist pipeline, a later analysis assigned CDR3 sequences along with most-parsimonious VDJ recombination scenarios. In a later analysis, each TCR beta chain was defined by its CDR3 amino acid sequence together with its V-gene family, and reads lacking a unique V-gene family were excluded. To address suspected cross-contamination and a sequencing artifact, a later analysis removed some 620 highly shared, low-generation-probability nucleotide sequences. In a later analysis, a clonal expansion index for each public chain was calculated from normalized within-repertoire ranks of inferred template counts. In a later analysis, generation probabilities were computed using a VDJ recombination model fitted to out-of-frame rearrangements, and the results were checked against IGoR. Hypergeometric tests were used in a later analysis to score TCR-TCR, TCR-HLA and TCR-CMV co-occurrence, with a repertoire-size bias correction applied to the TCR pairs. False discovery rates were estimated in a later analysis by permuting HLA or CMV assignments 20 times. A later analysis grouped co-occurring TCRs with DBSCAN, adding TCRdist sequence similarity when clustering within HLA-allele-positive subsets. Repertoires with fewer than 30,000 or more than 120,000 public chains, plus five repertoires with anomalous nucleotide sharing, were excluded from co-occurrence clustering. Entries here come from immuneACCESS through TCRdb and include only in-frame sequences with V and J called. Some clones fail to appear in such tables; in the studies checked, an unresolved V gene covers under half of the shortfall, and the cause of the remainder is unknown. For V, J and clone size, that table is used; D and trimming come from the DNA. The table of this sample itemizes approximately 110,000 clones. The ten largest clones capture approximately 3.8% of the sample.

The cohort was made up of roughly 670 healthy bone marrow donors. At the time of sampling, all cohort members were nominally healthy, though unrecorded immune exposures were likely present. The donor tested CMV seronegative, placing the donor among the 350 to 400 seronegative members of the cohort. A peripheral blood sample was collected from each donor, and TCR beta sequencing was performed on peripheral blood mononuclear cells. The Qiagen DNeasy Blood Extraction Kit was used to extract genomic DNA from the blood cell samples. CDR1 and CDR2 were assigned from the germline V gene as MRHNA and SNTAGT. The V end loses 1 base and the J end loses 5 bases, and a stretch of 8 bases separates them. The cysteine opens and the phenylalanine closes a CDR3 of 14 amino acids. Only CDR3 DNA remains: 42 bases, in frame from the first base. The entry originates in a study of cytomegalovirus exposure and HLA in healthy donors (dated by TCRdb to 2015 to 2018). Regarding the study in general: An earlier analysis of about 530 of the donors reported approximately 280 Gb of sequence data and 95 million to 130 million unique TCR beta sequences obtained from roughly 180 million T cells. Approximately 300 gigabases of sequencing data and 91 million or so unique TCR sequences made up an early release that covered fewer than 650 HLA-typed donors. Of the roughly 400 genotyped donors, around 81% fell in the genetic ancestry cluster associated with self-reported Caucasian donors. The study was designed to test whether signatures of past pathogen exposure could be identified by cataloging public T cell receptors. Using immunosequencing, the study profiled T cell repertoires from fewer than 850 subjects and related those repertoires to cytomegalovirus serostatus. In addition to the first cohort of 666 subjects, a separate validation cohort of 120 different subjects was used. To predict cytomegalovirus infection status, the study brought together high-throughput TCR immunosequencing, statistical association of individual TCRs with disease status, and machine learning. A later analysis re-examined previously published TCR beta repertoires from several hundred donors and added high-resolution HLA genotyping to investigate patterns of TCR occurrence. The later analysis used no new phenotypic data to find candidate immune exposures, relying instead on TCR beta sequences and their occurrence across donors. In an earlier analysis of roughly 580 of the donors, high-throughput TCR beta sequencing was used to judge whether each TCR beta V gene segment behaved as functional or pseudogenic. Donor age, sex, ethnicity and CMV serostatus were collected together with the repertoire data. A later genetic analysis took genome-wide SNP genotypes for 398 of the 666 donors and used that subset as a discovery cohort. All discovery cohort repertoires had been generated on a single sequencing platform. HLA typing included class I and class II loci at four-digit resolution. The number of typed donors differed by locus: about 620-640 for A, B, C, DRB1 and DQB1; approximately 520 for DQA1; some 610 for DPA1; and approximately 450 for DPB1. Because of strong linkage in the cohort, roughly five DR-DQ haplotypes were treated as single units for association and clustering. On average, over 200,000 unique TCR beta nucleotide sequences were sequenced per donor among more than 350 genotyped donors of the cohort, with roughly 18% of those sequences being non-productive. Overall results and qualifications from the work: In vitro tests confirmed that a few of the cytomegalovirus-associated TCR beta chains recognize cytomegalovirus antigens. Because the 87-base-pair reads could not distinguish some IMGT-functional V segments, including TRBV6-2 and TRBV6-3, those segments were excluded. According to a later analysis, TCR association rates differed among HLA loci, with DRB1 alleles showing the most associated TCRs and HLA-C alleles showing the fewest. At a false discovery rate of 0.05, a later analysis linked 15,000 to 20,000 TCR beta sequences to specific HLA alleles. The authors suggested that the approach could potentially be extended to other disease states and immunological phenotypes. The study gave a list of under 200 TCR beta chains associated with cytomegalovirus. A later analysis reported that several top co-occurrence clusters appeared linked to parvovirus B19, influenza, CMV and Epstein-Barr virus. A further reported finding was that TCR beta sequences accurately predicted the HLA-A and HLA-B alleles for most subjects in the first cohort. The presence/absence analyses assumed that sequencing depth was roughly uniform across donors, and that assumption may not be true. In this cohort, only TCR beta chains were sequenced, and detectable features were limited by the absence of alpha or paired-chain data. A group of highly shared sequence variants was considered likely to be a technical artifact of the sequencing pipeline. Linkage disequilibrium might explain the correlated functional status among segregating V segments, but an unknown experimental factor could not be excluded. In a later genetic analysis, fewer N-insertions in productive TCRs were reported among donors in an Asian-associated ancestry cluster than the 666-donor mean. Assigning TCR associations to individual alleles was difficult when HLA alleles, especially DR and DQ, strongly co-occurred. Compared with equally common non-associated chains, HLA-associated TCR beta chains in a later analysis were more clonally expanded and had lower generation probabilities. HLA typing was unavailable for some donors at each locus, so association tests used only the typed subset. V-gene and J-gene trimming of TCR beta chains was associated with a missense DCLRE1C variant in a later genetic analysis, and the association was replicated in an independent cohort. In an earlier analysis of about 600 of the donors, most TCR beta V segments appeared in productive rearrangements about 87% or about 30% of the time, broadly matching IMGT annotations. While some public TCRs were present in many individuals, most TCR sequences turned up only very rarely across donors. The classifier was reported to diagnose cytomegalovirus status with high specificity and sensitivity in both the original and validation cohorts. According to a later analysis, most CMV-associated TCR beta chains appeared to be HLA-restricted, and the HLA associations seemed to be driven largely by CMV exposure. CMV serostatus was the only immune exposure information available for the cohort. Because counts were too low, 15 or so rarely observed V segments, including chromosome 9 orphons, were excluded from the earlier analysis of fewer than 650 of the donors.

The sequence links TRBV6-4 to TRBJ2-2; the D gene is perhaps TRBD2, on 5 matching bases. This sequence was found in a man between 18 and 29 years old in good health and CMV-seronegative. Sequencing used PBMCs. This receptor has the CDR3 CASSDYRGTGELFF. The base sequence is TGTGCCAGCAGTGACTATCGGGGAACCGGGGAGCTGTTTTTT.